This T cell receptor (beta chain) is from a study of OX40 agonist ivuxolimab in advanced cancers. As for the study in general: Of the participants, around 39% had some prior anti-PD-1, anti-PD-L1 or anti-CTLA-4 therapy, which was allowed.

CDR3 size: 16 residues. From germline, CDR1 is SEHNR and CDR2 FQNEAQ (reference sequence). Trimming stripped 5 bases from V and 1 base from J, with 17 bases between. Turning to this clone: Its antigen is still unknown.

Study findings and constraints: The expanded peripheral T cells' antigen specificity was not determined. Expanded clones tended on average to be more numerous among CD8+ T cells than CD4+.

Only in-frame clones appear in the TCRdb table, and some are missing; sequencing was by immunoSEQ multiplex PCR. Of over 40,000 clones listed, about four fifths were seen once; the top ten hold 3%. The study sampled blood at baseline, cycle 4 day 1, and cycle 7 day 1. The source of this sequence is an adult with an advanced solid tumor such as melanoma, head and neck, liver or kidney cancer. The specimen was CD4+ or CD8+ T cells sorted from blood, collected in a trial of the OX40 agonist ivuxolimab. This rearrangement joins TRBV7-9 to TRBJ1-1; D is unclear. CDR3 region: CASSPLPGFGNTEAFF. The CDR3 coding sequence is TGTGCCAGCAGCCCCCTCCCCGGGTTTGGGAACACTGAAGCTTTCTTT.